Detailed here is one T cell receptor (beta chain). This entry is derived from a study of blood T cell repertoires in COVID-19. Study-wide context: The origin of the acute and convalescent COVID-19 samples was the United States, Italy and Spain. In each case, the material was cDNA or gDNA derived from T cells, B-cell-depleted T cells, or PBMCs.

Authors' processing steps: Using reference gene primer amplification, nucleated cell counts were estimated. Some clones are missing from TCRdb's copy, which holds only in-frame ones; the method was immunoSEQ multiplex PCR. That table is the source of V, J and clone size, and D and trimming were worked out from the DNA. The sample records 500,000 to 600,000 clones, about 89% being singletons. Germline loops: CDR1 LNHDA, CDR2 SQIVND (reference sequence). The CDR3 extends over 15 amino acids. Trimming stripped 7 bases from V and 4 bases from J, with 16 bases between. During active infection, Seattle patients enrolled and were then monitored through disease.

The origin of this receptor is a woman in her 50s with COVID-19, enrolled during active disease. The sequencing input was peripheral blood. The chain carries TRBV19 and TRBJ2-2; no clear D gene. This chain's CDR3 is CASTIGGYSTGELFF. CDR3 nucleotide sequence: TGTGCCAGTACCATTGGTGGTTATAGCACCGGGGAGCTGTTTTTT.